Given below is one T cell receptor (beta chain) in context. Its antigen is undetermined. This sample was included in a study of PD-1 blockade in classical Hodgkin lymphoma. The CDR3 loop spans 15 amino acids. Germline V gives CDR1 SNHLY, CDR2 FYNNEI. Trimming stripped 6 bases from V and 5 bases from J, with 16 bases between. Study results and caveats: Newly diagnosed patients had diversity similar to the baseline diversity of complete responders. Whereas CD4+ TCR diversity had risen significantly by C4D1, CD8+ TCR diversity had not.

Libraries were prepared by immunoSEQ multiplex PCR; TCRdb keeps only in-frame clonotypes and omits some of them. The table has 150,000 or so clones, nearly 80% seen once. Exposure to brentuximab vedotin varied, and each patient had relapsed following autologous stem cell transplantation. The sequencing here drew on peripheral blood mononuclear cells (PBMCs), taken before the second cycle of nivolumab. The V gene is TRBV2, the J gene TRBJ1-4, with a weak D call TRBD1 (5 bases). The receptor comes from a human donor with classical Hodgkin lymphoma. CDR3 region: CASRIIPTVNEKLFF. DNA for the CDR3: TGTGCCAGCAGAATCATACCGACAGTGAATGAAAAACTGTTTTTT.